This T cell receptor beta chain was identified during a study of cytotoxic CD8 clonotypes in ibrutinib-treated CLL. Study context: Response material was collected after a median 12 months of treatment, range 6 to 36.

Cryopreserved PBMCs yielded about 2.1 micrograms of genomic DNA for TCR beta libraries. TCRdb's table, derived via immunoSEQ multiplex PCR, lists solely in-frame clones and lacks some. This sample has hundreds of thousands of clones; approximately 75% occur once, and the top ten carry about 10%. CDR1 SGHAT and CDR2 FQNNGV come from the germline V gene. This CDR3 spans 13 amino acids. V was pared by 1 base and J by 11 bases, with 14 bases between. The sequences come from PBMCs, collected after 12 months of ibrutinib treatment. The V gene is TRBV11-2, the J gene TRBJ1-1; a weak D match, TRBD1 (5 bases). The source of this sequence is a human donor with chronic lymphocytic leukemia. The CDR3 here is CASSLVGGRGAFF. CDR3 DNA: TGTGCCAGCAGCTTAGTGGGGGGTAGAGGGGCTTTCTTT.